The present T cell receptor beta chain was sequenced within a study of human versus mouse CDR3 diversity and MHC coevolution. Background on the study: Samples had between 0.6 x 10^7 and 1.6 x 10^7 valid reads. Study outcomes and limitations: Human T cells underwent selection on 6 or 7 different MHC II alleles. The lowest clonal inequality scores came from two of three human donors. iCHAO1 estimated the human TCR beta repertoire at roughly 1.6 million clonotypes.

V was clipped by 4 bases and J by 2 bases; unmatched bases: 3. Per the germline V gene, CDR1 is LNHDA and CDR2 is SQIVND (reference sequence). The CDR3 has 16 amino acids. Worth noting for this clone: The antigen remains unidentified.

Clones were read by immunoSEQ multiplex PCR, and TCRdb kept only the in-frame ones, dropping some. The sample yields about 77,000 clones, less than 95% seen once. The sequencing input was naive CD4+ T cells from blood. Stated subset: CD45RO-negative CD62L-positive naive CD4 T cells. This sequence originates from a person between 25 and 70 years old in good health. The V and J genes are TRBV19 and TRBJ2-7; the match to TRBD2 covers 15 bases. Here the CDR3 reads CASSTRTSGGAYEQYF. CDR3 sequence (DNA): TGTGCCAGTAGTACGAGGACTAGCGGGGGGGCCTACGAGCAGTACTTC.